What follows are 19 T cell receptor beta chains derived from one specimen sequenced in a study of shared clonotypes between healthy human individuals. TCRdb keeps only in-frame clones here, not all; method: immunoSEQ multiplex PCR. This table holds roughly 1 million clones, 60% to 80% found once. Sequencing was done on a sample of memory CD4+ T cells sorted from blood. Subset indicated: CD45RA-negative fraction. Receptor source: a man aged 18 to 29 in good health.

The chain employs TRBV25-1 and TRBJ1-1; D is undetermined. Per germline, CDR1 MGHDK and CDR2 SYGVNS. V lost 3 bases to trimming and J lost 4 bases, with 6 bases between them. The CDR3 runs 12 residues. The CDR3 region is CASSEAFTEAFF. As DNA, the CDR3 is TGTGCCAGCAGTGAGGCTTTCACTGAAGCTTTCTTT.

V and J are TRBV5-1 and TRBJ2-5, with D unresolved. Trimming removed 4 bases from V and 0 bases from J, with 13 bases in between. This CDR3 contains 15 residues. Germline V CDR1 and CDR2: SGHRS, YFSETQ. The DNA for the CDR3 is TGCGCCAGCAGCCTGTTAGCTTTGTACCAAGAGACCCAGTACTTC. This sequence encodes CASSLLALYQETQYF.

A few counts support this clone. The chain combines TRBV4-2 with TRBJ2-6; 8 bases are a match to TRBD1. Germline V lookup: CDR1 LGHNA, CDR2 YNFKEQ. The CDR3 sequence is 17 residues long. V was clipped by 5 bases and J by 2 bases; unmatched bases: 8. The CDR3 loop is CASSSVTGGAGANVLTF. In DNA, the CDR3 is TGTGCCAGCAGCTCGGTTACAGGGGGAGCTGGGGCCAACGTCCTGACTTTC.

The CDR3 nucleotides are TGTGCCAGCAGCTCGATGACAGGGGCGTTCATTCAGTACTTC. This sequence encodes CASSSMTGAFIQYF. The chain has TRBV11-2 and TRBJ2-4, with 8 positions matching TRBD1. This CDR3 has 14 amino acids. The germline gives CDR1 SGHAT, CDR2 FQNNGV. The junction had 8 bases not matched to a gene; V was cut back by 4 bases and J by 9 bases.

V and J are TRBV11-2 and TRBJ2-1; possibly TRBD2 for D (6 bases). Trimming removed 1 base at V and 0 bases at J, with 10 bases between. Germline assignment: CDR1 SGHAT and CDR2 FQNNGV. The CDR3 length is 16 residues. CDR3 residues: CASSLAGDLSYNEQFF. CDR3 sequence (DNA): TGTGCCAGCAGCTTAGCGGGGGACCTCTCCTACAATGAGCAGTTCTTC.

The chain recombines TRBV5-1 with TRBJ2-6; D is possibly TRBD2 (6 bases). The V end was cut by 4 bases, the J end by 0 bases, with 11 bases between. The germline V gene encodes CDR1 SGHRS and CDR2 YFSETQ. This CDR3 region has 16 residues. CDR3 DNA: TGCGCCAGCAGCGGAGGGATGAACTCTGGGGCCAACGTCCTGACTTTC. This sequence encodes CASSGGMNSGANVLTF.

In this sample, this clone turned up once. The V and J genes are TRBV5-1 and TRBJ1-1; maybe TRBD1 (5 bases). Per the germline V gene, CDR1 is SGHRS and CDR2 is YFSETQ. Trimming cost V 2 bases and J 0 bases, with 8 bases left between them. This CDR3 has 14 residues. Written as DNA, the CDR3 is TGCGCCAGCAGCTTACAGGAGTTGAACACTGAAGCTTTCTTT. It encodes CASSLQELNTEAFF.

This chain uses TRBV6-1 with TRBJ2-1; 8 bases agree with TRBD2. This CDR3 region has 12 residues. Germline CDR1 MNHNS, CDR2 SASEGT. The junction had 5 bases not matched to a gene; V was cut back by 7 bases and J by 9 bases. The CDR3 sequence: CASKAGGGEQFF. DNA for the CDR3: TGTGCCAGCAAGGCGGGGGGAGGTGAGCAGTTCTTC.

Details on this clone: One junction end disagrees with the germline gene, perhaps due to a read error. The chain has TRBV5-1 and TRBJ2-7; no firm D call. CDR1 is SGHRS, CDR2 YFSETQ, per germline. CDR3 length equals 15 residues. The CDR3 bases are TGCGCCAGCAGCTTGCGGGCCAGCTCATCCTCCGAGCAGTACTTC. Protein: CASSLRASSSSEQYF.

CDR3 amino acids: CAIASRLNTGELFF. The CDR3 DNA sequence: TGTGCCATCGCGTCACGTTTAAACACCGGGGAGCTGTTTTTT. The chain combines TRBV6-1 with TRBJ2-2; D is unclear. The V end lost 10 bases, the J end lost 2 bases, and 14 bases lay between the germline ends. The germline V gene encodes CDR1 MNHNS and CDR2 SASEGT. The CDR3 covers 14 residues.

The J gene is TRBJ1-2, the V gene TRBV30, with D possibly TRBD1 on 6 matching bases. V gave up 2 bases and J gave up 9 bases, with 13 bases separating them. The CDR3 is made up of 12 amino acids. CDR1 is GTSNPN, CDR2 SVGIG, per germline (reference sequence). The CDR3 loop reads CAWSPQGWSYTF. CDR3 coding DNA: TGTGCCTGGAGTCCACAGGGCTGGAGCTACACCTTC.

This clone has more than one count but fewer than ten. The gene calls are TRBV28 and TRBJ2-7; 9 positions match TRBD1. From germline, CDR1 is MDHEN and CDR2 SYDVKM. This CDR3 comprises 15 residues. V lost 7 bases to trimming and J lost 4 bases; unmatched junction nucleotides: 11. Written as DNA, the CDR3 is TGTGCCAGCACGGTGGGACAGGGTAATGGTTACGAGCAGTACTTC. Its translation is CASTVGQGNGYEQYF.

The V call is TRBV5-1, the J call TRBJ2-7; tentatively, D is TRBD1 or TRBD2 (5 bases each). Trimming cost V 4 bases and J 5 bases, with 19 bases left between them. The CDR3 runs 15 residues. The germline gives CDR1 SGHRS, CDR2 YFSETQ. The CDR3 region is CASSQGGAGRNEQYF. The CDR3 DNA follows: TGCGCCAGCAGCCAAGGTGGGGCGGGTCGAAACGAGCAGTACTTC.

This clone is a singleton in its sample. The J gene is TRBJ1-4, the V gene TRBV27; perhaps TRBD1 as D (5 bases). The V and J ends lost 4 bases and 8 bases respectively, with 11 bases between them. This CDR3 is 13 amino acids long. The germline gives CDR1 MNHEY, CDR2 SMNVEV (reference sequence). The CDR3 sequence: CASSSQGNEKLFF. The DNA for the CDR3 is TGTGCCAGCAGTTCTCAGGGTAACGAAAAACTGTTTTTT.

The chain uses TRBV9 and TRBJ2-2, with 10 bases matching TRBD2. Germline values: CDR1 SGDLS, CDR2 YYNGEE. CDR3 length: 16 amino acids. V shed 2 bases, J shed 5 bases, and the junction held 6 bases outside the gene matches. In nucleotides, the CDR3 is TGTGCCAGCAGCGTCCTAGCGGGAGCGGAGACCGGGGAGCTGTTTTTT. Residues: CASSVLAGAETGELFF.

The V and J genes are TRBV7-9 and TRBJ1-2; D call uncertain. In germline, CDR1 is SEHNR, CDR2 FQNEAQ (reference sequence). This CDR3 has 14 amino acids. V lost 3 bases to trimming and J lost 6 bases, with 14 bases between them. The CDR3 DNA is TGTGCCAGCAGCTTGGACTGGGGAGGAGATGGCTACACCTTC. It is translated as CASSLDWGGDGYTF.

Comments on this clone: A read error is the likely source, as a far larger clone sits one nucleotide away. The chain recombines TRBV11-1 with TRBJ1-3, with unresolved D. The CDR3 runs to 13 residues. Per germline, CDR1 SGHAT and CDR2 FQDESV (reference sequence). Trimming cost V 2 bases and J 0 bases, with 2 bases left between them. The CDR3 protein is CASSLSSGNTIYF. The CDR3 DNA is TGTGCCAGCAGCTTAAGCTCTGGAAACACCATATATTTT.

The table lists this clone with a count of one. This chain uses TRBV4-2 with TRBJ2-7; 9 bases are a match to TRBD2. This CDR3 region has 16 residues. V lost 0 bases and J lost 3; bases outside the gene matches: 6. Germline assignment: CDR1 LGHNA and CDR2 YNFKEQ. The CDR3 loop reads CASSQEPAGGHYEQYF. CDR3 sequence (DNA): TGTGCCAGCAGCCAAGAACCAGCGGGGGGCCACTACGAGCAGTACTTC.

The chain couples TRBV7-2 to TRBJ1-6; D remains unclear. CDR1 is SGHTA, CDR2 FQGNSA, per germline. The CDR3 runs to 18 residues. V was pared by 1 base and J by 2 bases, with 15 bases between. The CDR3 here is CASSLVQAAGTYNSPLHF. The CDR3, as DNA: TGTGCCAGCAGCTTAGTTCAGGCGGCCGGTACCTATAATTCACCCCTCCACTTT. Filled out from reference TRBV7-2 and TRBJ1-6, the complete variable domain reads GAGVSQSPSNKVTEKGKDVELRCDPISGHTALYWYRQSLGQGLEFLIYFQGNSAPDKSGLPSDRFSAERTGGSVSTLTIQRTQQEDSAVYLCASSLVQAAGTYNSPLHFGNGTRLTVT.